Here is one TCR beta chain with its context. Its antigen is not known. Germline and junction disagree at one end, which may indicate a read error. This entry is derived from a study of tumor-infiltrating lymphocytes in primary liver carcinoma. Study information: The study enrolled male and female patients aged 30 to 69 years. Tumors measured roughly 4 to 10 cm and were stage T1-T3 N0M0. Each of the samples returned roughly 3.65 to 7.5 million productive TCRbeta reads (a yield similar across tissue types).

Overall study findings and caveats: Researchers found tumor-adjacent and tumor-blood pairs overlapped less than tumor region pairs.

cDNA specific to TCR beta was made from roughly 500 ng of total RNA, with a constant-region primer employed for priming. Nested multiplex PCR, run for three rounds with slightly modified ARM-PCR, yielded TCR beta libraries. TCRdb called the multiplex PCR reads again in MiXCR, with one record for every CDR3 protein. This table holds approximately 80,000 distinct CDR3 sequences, approximately 70% found once. Scientists recovered RNA and DNA together from roughly 20-30 mg of unsorted bulk tissue. The TCR originated in a man in his forties or fifties with primary liver carcinoma and hepatitis B virus infection. Sequenced input: tumor-adjacent normal liver tissue.

This CDR3 is CANSKTGQETQYF. In DNA, the CDR3 is TGTGCCAACAGTAAGACAGGGCAAGAGACCCAGTACTTC. The chain combines TRBV6-5 with TRBJ2-5, with 7 bases that match TRBD1. From germline, CDR1 is MNHEY and CDR2 SVGAGI. The CDR3 extends over 13 amino acids.